This TCR beta chain is from a study of CD8+CD57+ T cells in acquired aplastic anemia. About the research overall: When averaged, DNA from sorted CD4+ and CD8+ cells came to around 3.1 ug. Study-wide findings and caveats: Patients and controls turned out to have roughly 31 CD8+ CDR3 sequences in common.

As concerns this clonotype: Its matching antigen is unknown.

It was genomic DNA that served as the template for profiling TCR beta VDJ and CDR3. Via MiXCR, TCRdb re-called the reads, giving one row per CDR3 protein. The sample records approximately 130,000 distinct CDR3 sequences, about 60% being singletons. This CDR3 spans 13 amino acids. Germline-derived CDR1 and CDR2 are SQVTM and ANQGSEA. V trimming: 6 bases; J trimming: 4 bases; junction bases outside the gene matches: 3. Patients picked for sequencing had shown CD8+CD57+ cell expansion detected by flow cytometry. Each patient gave a blood sample that was collected before any therapy had been received. Sequencing was carried out using sorted CD4+, CD8+, or CD8+CD57+ T cells (not recorded which) from PBMCs. The origin of this receptor is a human donor with aplastic anemia. J is TRBJ1-5 and V is TRBV29-1; 10 nucleotides line up with TRBD1. The CDR3 region has the DNA TGCAGCGTGGGGGGACAGGGGAATCAGCCCCAGCATTTT. It specifies CSVGGQGNQPQHF.